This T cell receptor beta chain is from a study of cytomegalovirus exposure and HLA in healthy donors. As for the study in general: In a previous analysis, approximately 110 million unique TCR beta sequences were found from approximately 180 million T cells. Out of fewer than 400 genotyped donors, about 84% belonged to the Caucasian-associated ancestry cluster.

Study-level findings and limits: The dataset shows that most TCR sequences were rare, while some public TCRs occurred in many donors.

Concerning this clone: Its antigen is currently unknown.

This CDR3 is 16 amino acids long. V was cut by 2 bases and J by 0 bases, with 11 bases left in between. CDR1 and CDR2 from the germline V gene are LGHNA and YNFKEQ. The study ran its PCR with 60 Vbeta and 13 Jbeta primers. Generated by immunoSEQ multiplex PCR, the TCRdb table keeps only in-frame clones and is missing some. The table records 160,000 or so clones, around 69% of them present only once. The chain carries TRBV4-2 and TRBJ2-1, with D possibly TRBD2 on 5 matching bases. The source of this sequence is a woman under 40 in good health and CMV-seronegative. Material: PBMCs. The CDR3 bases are TGTGCCAGCAGCCAAAACGACTATAGCTCCTACAATGAGCAGTTCTTC. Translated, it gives CASSQNDYSSYNEQFF.